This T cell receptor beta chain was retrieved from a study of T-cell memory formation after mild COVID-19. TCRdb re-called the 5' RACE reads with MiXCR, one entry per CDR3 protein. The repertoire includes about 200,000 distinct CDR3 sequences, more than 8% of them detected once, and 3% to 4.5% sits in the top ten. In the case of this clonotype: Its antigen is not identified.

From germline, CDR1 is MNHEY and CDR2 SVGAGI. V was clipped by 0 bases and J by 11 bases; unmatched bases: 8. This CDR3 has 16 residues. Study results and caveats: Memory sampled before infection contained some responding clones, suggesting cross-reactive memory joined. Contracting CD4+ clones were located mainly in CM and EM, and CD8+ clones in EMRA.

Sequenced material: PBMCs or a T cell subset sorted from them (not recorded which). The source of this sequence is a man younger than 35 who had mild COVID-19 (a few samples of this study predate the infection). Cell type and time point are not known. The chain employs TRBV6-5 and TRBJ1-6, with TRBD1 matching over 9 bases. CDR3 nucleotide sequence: TGTGCCAGCAGTTACTCGCTCCGGGACAGGGAAGCACCCCTCCACTTT. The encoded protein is CASSYSLRDREAPLHF.